The rows below give T cell receptor beta chains drawn from one sample of a study of CD8+ T cells in alopecia areata. Some clones are missing from TCRdb's copy, which holds only in-frame ones; the method was immunoSEQ multiplex PCR. The table includes about 210,000 clones, about 57% detected once. Sequencing used CD4+ T cells sorted from blood, obtained at week 4, from a patient treated with tofacitinib. The receptor source for this set is a human donor with alopecia areata. Each CDR3 is given without its conserved first and last residue. The order of the fields is V gene, clone size, J gene, CDR3 protein. For some rows the clone size is stated as once, few or many, or as a class when expanded; others skip it.

V gene: TRBV29-1; clone size: once; J gene: TRBJ2-7; CDR3 protein: SVGGRTGVHEQY
V gene: TRBV30; clone size: NA; J gene: TRBJ1-1; CDR3 protein: AWSVRWTGAGTEAF
V gene: TRBV5-1; clone size: NA; J gene: TRBJ2-3; CDR3 protein: ASSLRTSGGTDTQY
V gene: TRBV30; clone size: NA; J gene: TRBJ1-1; CDR3 protein: AWRPMNTEAF
V gene: TRBV7-2; clone size: once; J gene: TRBJ2-3; CDR3 protein: ASSFPGQHTDTQY
V gene: TRBV6-1; clone size: NA; J gene: TRBJ1-4; CDR3 protein: ASSPRSGSEKLF
V gene: TRBV25-1; clone size: few; J gene: TRBJ2-2; CDR3 protein: ASIGLADTGELF
V gene: TRBV30; clone size: few; J gene: TRBJ2-1; CDR3 protein: AWSVGGFEQF
V gene: TRBV27; clone size: NA; J gene: TRBJ2-5; CDR3 protein: ASSPSPRSPRTQY
V gene: TRBV10-2; clone size: NA; J gene: TRBJ2-1; CDR3 protein: ATRRGGDNEQF
V gene: TRBV29-1; clone size: NA; J gene: TRBJ1-2; CDR3 protein: SVTTSDYGYT
V gene: TRBV9; clone size: NA; J gene: TRBJ1-4; CDR3 protein: ASSVSQGFENEKLF
V gene: TRBV7-8; clone size: NA; J gene: TRBJ1-5; CDR3 protein: ASSFRQGGNQPQH
V gene: TRBV9; clone size: NA; J gene: TRBJ2-5; CDR3 protein: ASTRTGQTKETQY
V gene: TRBV10-3; clone size: NA; J gene: TRBJ2-1; CDR3 protein: AISLQTYNEQF
V gene: TRBV11-2; clone size: few; J gene: TRBJ1-6; CDR3 protein: ASSLAFSPLH
V gene: TRBV30; clone size: NA; J gene: TRBJ2-1; CDR3 protein: AWSVAGGVFYNEQF
V gene: TRBV29-1; clone size: NA; J gene: TRBJ2-7; CDR3 protein: SVVKNWEGSEQY
V gene: TRBV7-2; clone size: once; J gene: TRBJ2-6; CDR3 protein: ASSLRRGHAGANVLT
V gene: TRBV29-1; clone size: NA; J gene: TRBJ2-3; CDR3 protein: SVVGAREPY
V gene: TRBV5-1; clone size: many; J gene: TRBJ2-2; CDR3 protein: ASSIGQGQLF
V gene: TRBV7-3; clone size: NA; J gene: TRBJ2-1; CDR3 protein: ASSSLAGRSSYNEQF
V gene: TRBV7-9; clone size: once; J gene: TRBJ1-5; CDR3 protein: ASSLVLTGVLNQPQH
V gene: TRBV6-1; clone size: few; J gene: TRBJ1-2; CDR3 protein: ASRPGQGGYGYT
V gene: TRBV13; clone size: NA; J gene: TRBJ2-5; CDR3 protein: ASSLQKATQY
V gene: TRBV30; clone size: NA; J gene: TRBJ2-4; CDR3 protein: AWSGAEAKNIQY
V gene: TRBV30; clone size: NA; J gene: TRBJ1-1; CDR3 protein: AWGQGGTEAF
V gene: TRBV2; clone size: once; J gene: TRBJ2-5; CDR3 protein: ASRAAAHQETQY
V gene: TRBV7-2; clone size: few; J gene: TRBJ2-1; CDR3 protein: ASSSSGAHYNEQF
V gene: TRBV5-1; clone size: NA; J gene: TRBJ2-4; CDR3 protein: ASSPGDSRINIQY
V gene: TRBV28; clone size: NA; J gene: TRBJ2-1; CDR3 protein: ASSSPGRSSYNEQF
V gene: TRBV6-1; clone size: NA; J gene: TRBJ2-7; CDR3 protein: ASSEPTGGEQY
V gene: TRBV27; clone size: NA; J gene: TRBJ2-1; CDR3 protein: ASSPPGQGTRQF
V gene: TRBV5-1; clone size: once; J gene: TRBJ2-1; CDR3 protein: ASSLARSFYNEQF
V gene: TRBV6-1; clone size: many; J gene: TRBJ2-5; CDR3 protein: ASSEEIGGQETQY
V gene: TRBV29-1; clone size: once; J gene: TRBJ2-7; CDR3 protein: SVERTGVSYEQY
V gene: TRBV7-3; clone size: NA; J gene: TRBJ2-5; CDR3 protein: ASSRDGQETQY
V gene: TRBV2; clone size: few; J gene: TRBJ2-4; CDR3 protein: ASSKDEWAKNIQY